The T cell receptor beta chain under discussion was sequenced for a study of siplizumab effects on memory and regulatory T cells. Findings of the study overall: Siplizumab significantly decreased alloreactive sequences from unstimulated CD4+ memory cells. Memory cells seemed less diverse than naive T cells, which also seemed major contributors to the alloresponse.

The CDR3 contains 18 residues. Germline CDR1 and CDR2: KGHSH and LQKENI. Trimming stripped 1 base from V and 0 bases from J, with 16 bases between. Sequencing used immunoSEQ multiplex PCR; TCRdb keeps in-frame clones, though not all of them. This table holds fewer than 70,000 clones, approximately 88% found once. As for this clone: No antigen is known for it.

Source material: Tregs sorted from blood. The sequence derives from a human donor in good health. The V call is TRBV18, the J call TRBJ1-3; D is unclear. CDR3 residues: CASSPLSPALSSGNTIYF. DNA for the CDR3: TGTGCCAGCTCACCACTTAGCCCGGCCCTTAGCTCTGGAAACACCATATATTTT.